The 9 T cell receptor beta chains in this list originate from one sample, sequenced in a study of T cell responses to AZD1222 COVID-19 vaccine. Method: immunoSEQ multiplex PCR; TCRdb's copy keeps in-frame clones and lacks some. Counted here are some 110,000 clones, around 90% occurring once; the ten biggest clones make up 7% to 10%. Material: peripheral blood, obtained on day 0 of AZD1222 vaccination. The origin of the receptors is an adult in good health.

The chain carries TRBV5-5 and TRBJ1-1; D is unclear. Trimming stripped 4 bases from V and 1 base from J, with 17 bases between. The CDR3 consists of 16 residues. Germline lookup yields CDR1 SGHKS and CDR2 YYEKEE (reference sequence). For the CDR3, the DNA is TGTGCCAGCAGCGAGGGATCTTTGACCCGGAACACTGAAGCTTTCTTT. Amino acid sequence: CASSEGSLTRNTEAFF.

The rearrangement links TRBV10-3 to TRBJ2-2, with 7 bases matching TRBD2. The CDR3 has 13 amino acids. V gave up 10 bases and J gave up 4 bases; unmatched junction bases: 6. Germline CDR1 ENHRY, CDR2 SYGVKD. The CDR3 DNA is TGTGCCAATCGACTAGCAGCCACCGGGGAGCTGTTTTTT. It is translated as CANRLAATGELFF.

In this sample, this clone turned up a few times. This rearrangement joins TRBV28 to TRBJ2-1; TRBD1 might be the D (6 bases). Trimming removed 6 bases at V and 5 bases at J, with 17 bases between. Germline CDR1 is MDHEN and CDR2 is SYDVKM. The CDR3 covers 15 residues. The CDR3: CASRGDQGFHNEQFF. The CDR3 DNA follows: TGTGCCAGCAGAGGGGACCAGGGGTTCCACAATGAGCAGTTCTTC.

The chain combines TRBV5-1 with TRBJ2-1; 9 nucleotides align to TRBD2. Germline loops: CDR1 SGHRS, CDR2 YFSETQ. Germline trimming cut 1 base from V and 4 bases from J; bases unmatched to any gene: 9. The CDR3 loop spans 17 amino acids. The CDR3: CASSLPGTSRGYNEQFF. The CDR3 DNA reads TGCGCCAGCAGCTTGCCTGGGACTAGCAGGGGGTACAATGAGCAGTTCTTC.

CDR3: CASSYGENYGYTF. The CDR3 DNA reads TGTGCCAGCAGTTACGGGGAAAACTATGGCTACACCTTC. This chain links TRBV6-5 with TRBJ1-2; no reliable D call. V lost 2 bases and J 2 bases, leaving 6 bases between the germline ends. Germline V CDR1 and CDR2: MNHEY, SVGAGI. CDR3 length: 13 amino acids.

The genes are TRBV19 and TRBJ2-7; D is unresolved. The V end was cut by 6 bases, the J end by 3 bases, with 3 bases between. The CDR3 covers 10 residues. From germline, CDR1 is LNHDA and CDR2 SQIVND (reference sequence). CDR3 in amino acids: CASRDYEQYF. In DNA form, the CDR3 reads TGTGCCAGTAGGGACTACGAGCAGTACTTC.

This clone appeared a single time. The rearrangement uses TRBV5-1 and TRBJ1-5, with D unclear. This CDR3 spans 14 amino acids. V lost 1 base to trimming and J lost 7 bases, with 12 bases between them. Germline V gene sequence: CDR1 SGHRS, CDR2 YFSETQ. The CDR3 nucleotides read TGCGCCAGCAGCTTGTCGACGGGCGACCAGCCCCAGCATTTT. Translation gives CASSLSTGDQPQHF.

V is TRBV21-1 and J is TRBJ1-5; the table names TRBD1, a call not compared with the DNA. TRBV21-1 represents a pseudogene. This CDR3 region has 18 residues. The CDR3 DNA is TGTGCCAGCAGCCTACCGGGACAGGGGCTGGATAGCAATCAGCCCCAGCATTTT. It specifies CASSLPGQGLDSNQPQHF.

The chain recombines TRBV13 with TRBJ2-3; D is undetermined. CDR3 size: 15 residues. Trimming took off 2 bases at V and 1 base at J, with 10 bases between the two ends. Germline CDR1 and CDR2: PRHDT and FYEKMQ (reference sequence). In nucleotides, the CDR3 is TGTGCCAGCAGCTTATGGGGTGGCGGCACAGATACGCAGTATTTT. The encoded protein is CASSLWGGGTDTQYF.